This T cell receptor beta chain was identified in a study of blood T cell repertoires in COVID-19 (TCRdb year 2020). Notes on the research overall: Collaborator samples came from the United States, Italy and Spain and covered acute and convalescent phases of COVID-19. The material from the prospective study consisted of cDNA or gDNA derived from T cells, B-cell-depleted T cells, or PBMCs. The dataset comprised deeply sampled blood TCRbeta repertoires from subjects exposed to, actively infected with, or recovered from COVID-19. The repertoires were released in a freely available public database intended as a resource for research on the immune response to SARS-CoV-2. The samples were drawn from two sources: the first 160 participants of the ongoing ImmuneRACE study, and 1,254 subjects contributed by 6 global collaborators. Nearly every sample came with metadata listing a de-identified subject ID, COVID-19 status, age in years and sex. Where available, HLA class I and class II types were obtained from metadata supplied by the sample provider rather than from assay-based typing.

On the study overall, not on this receptor specifically: Clinical and demographic metadata were provided uncurated, with the amount varying by source and participant.

TCRbeta CDR3 regions were amplified from genomic DNA by means of the immunoSEQ Assay, a bias-controlled multiplex PCR. The authors' pipeline ran thus. The number of nucleated cells in each sample was estimated from the amplification of reference gene primers within the assay. To quantify the absolute abundance of each unique TCRbeta CDR3 rearrangement, sequence reads were collapsed and filtered. For each sample, productive Simpson clonality was calculated as the square root of Simpson's diversity index over productive rearrangements. TCRdb obtained this table from immuneACCESS and retained in-frame rearrangements with V and J assigned. These tables miss some clones; where compared with another copy, unresolved V genes account for less than half of the shortfall, and the remainder is unexplained. V and J calls and clone size are as listed in that table; D and trimming were resolved from the DNA. The sample yields under 200,000 clones; 75% to 90% were counted once. The ten most abundant clones make up roughly 2.9% of the sample.

From the cysteine through the phenylalanine, the CDR3 covers 13 amino acids. The sequence is cut down to CDR3 DNA, 39 bases in frame from base 1. V is pared back by 3 bases and J by 5 bases, with 8 bases lying between the germline termini. CDR1 and CDR2 were assigned from the germline V gene (reference sequence) as SGHNT and YYREEE. Collaborating institutions collected whole blood in K2EDTA tubes following their own protocols. For TCRbeta analysis, collaborators shipped samples in one of three forms: frozen whole blood, isolated PBMCs, or DNA extracted from either of those sample types. Note on this clone: This receptor's antigen is unknown. No base qualities exist here, and no much larger clone lies one base off it.

The sample taken for sequencing was peripheral blood. This receptor was obtained from a woman aged 60 to 75 with acute or convalescent COVID-19. The sequence is built from TRBV5-4 and TRBJ1-4, and the D gene may be TRBD1, 5 bases matching. CDR3 region: CASSSTVNEKLFF. The DNA is as follows: TGTGCCAGCAGCTCGACAGTAAATGAAAAACTGTTTTTT.